This TCR beta chain was recovered during a study of T cell repertoires in cytomegalovirus infection. The overall study: CMV epitopes, recently identified HLA-C-restricted and well-studied HLA-B-restricted, were used. Public TCR beta signatures indicated both CMV infection and matching HLA type.

V was shortened by 1 base and J by 6 bases, with 13 bases between the two germline ends. The CDR3 sequence is 15 residues long. The germline V gene has CDR1 SGHTA and CDR2 FQGTGA. This clonotype was detected only a few times. Its antigen is as yet unknown. Via MiXCR, TCRdb re-called the reads, giving one row per CDR3 protein. The table records 140,000 to 150,000 distinct CDR3 sequences, roughly 32% of them present only once. Source: CD8+ T cells from cultured PBMCs, taken from culture after CMV antigen stimulation. The source is a human donor in good health (CMV status not recorded). Some clones in this sample may be carry-over from other donors' samples. V is TRBV7-3 and J is TRBJ2-4; D call uncertain. DNA of the CDR3: TGTGCCAGCAGCTTAAGCTCCTGGGATGGAAACATTCAGTACTTC. The encoded protein is CASSLSSWDGNIQYF.